The 25 T cell receptor beta chains in this list originate from one sample, sequenced in a study of PD-1 blockade in classical Hodgkin lymphoma. Clones were sequenced by immunoSEQ multiplex PCR, and TCRdb holds only the in-frame ones, with some missing. The sample comprises 50,000 or so clones, around 87% of which are singletons, and about 15% rests with the top ten. The time point is: cycle 4 day 1 (C4D1), after six to seven weeks of nivolumab. There was relapse after autologous stem cell transplantation in every patient, and there was variation in brentuximab vedotin exposure. The sample was peripheral blood mononuclear cells (PBMCs), taken before the fourth cycle of nivolumab. The receptors come from a human donor with classical Hodgkin lymphoma.

The chain carries TRBV9 and TRBJ2-1, with 11 positions matching TRBD2. The CDR3 sequence is 15 residues long. The J segment lost 9 bases and the V segment lost 3 bases, leaving 8 bases of the junction unmatched. Germline CDR1 is SGDLS and CDR2 is YYNGEE. DNA for the CDR3: TGTGCCAGCAGCGCCCTCGGACTAGCGGGTAGTGAGCAGTTCTTC. This gives the protein CASSALGLAGSEQFF.

CDR3 nucleotide sequence: TGTGCCAGCAGCCCCTATAACTATGGCTACACCTTC. Amino acids: CASSPYNYGYTF. The genes are TRBV28 and TRBJ1-2; D call uncertain. The V gene lost 6 bases and the J gene lost 1 base, with 6 bases spanning the gap. CDR3 size: 12 residues. Germline CDR1 MDHEN, CDR2 SYDVKM.

This chain connects TRBV28 to TRBJ2-3; unclear D gene. The ends were cut back, 5 bases at V and 8 bases at J, with 5 bases in the middle. The CDR3 has 10 amino acids. Germline V gene lookup returns CDR1 MDHEN and CDR2 SYDVKM. CDR3 DNA: TGTGCCAGCAGTCGGATTACGCAGTATTTT. Residues: CASSRITQYF.

As DNA, the CDR3 is TGTGCCAGCAGTCCCCAGGCGGCCTCTGGAAACACCATATATTTT. Translation: CASSPQAASGNTIYF. The rearrangement uses TRBV27 and TRBJ1-3; D ambiguous. The length of the CDR3 is 15 residues. The V end was cut by 5 bases, the J end by 0 bases, with 11 bases between. Germline V gene data show CDR1 as MNHEY and CDR2 as SMNVEV (reference sequence).

The rearrangement links TRBV19 to TRBJ1-2; TRBD1 matches 7 bases. The J segment lost 1 base and the V segment lost 6 bases, leaving 8 bases of the junction unmatched. The CDR3 length is 15 residues. Germline CDR1 LNHDA, CDR2 SQIVND (reference sequence). The CDR3 spells CASRLGTVGNYGYTF. DNA for the CDR3: TGTGCCAGTAGGCTCGGGACAGTTGGTAACTATGGCTACACCTTC.

In DNA form, the CDR3 reads TGCGCCAGCAGCCAAGTCAGAGGGACTGCGGATGAGCAGTTCTTC. Translation gives CASSQVRGTADEQFF. This sequence joins TRBV4-1 and TRBJ2-1; D perhaps matches TRBD2 (6 bases). With 1 base removed from V and 8 bases from J, the gap between germline ends came to 15 bases. The CDR3 spans 15 residues. CDR1 MGHRA and CDR2 YSYEKL come from the germline V gene.

The genes are TRBV29-1 and TRBJ2-1, with 10 bases that match TRBD2. CDR3 length: 16 amino acids. Germline V CDR1 and CDR2: SQVTM, ANQGSEA. V was pared by 6 bases and J by 10 bases, with 18 bases of the junction left unmatched. CDR3 amino acids: CSVAQPGLALRGEQFF. In DNA form, the CDR3 reads TGCAGCGTAGCGCAACCGGGACTAGCGCTTCGGGGGGAGCAGTTCTTC.

The V gene is TRBV19, the J gene TRBJ1-5; D is unresolved. The CDR3 totals 14 residues. V was trimmed by 2 bases and J by 7 bases, leaving 12 bases between them. CDR1 is LNHDA and CDR2 is SQIVND in the germline V gene (reference sequence). DNA of the CDR3: TGTGCCAGTAGTATATTAGGAGCGGGGCAGCCCCAGCATTTT. Protein product: CASSILGAGQPQHF.

The chain recombines TRBV5-1 with TRBJ2-5; the D gene is possibly TRBD2 (6 bases). The CDR3 extends over 16 amino acids. CDR1 SGHRS and CDR2 YFSETQ come from the germline V gene. Trimming removed 0 bases at V and 1 base at J, with 13 bases between. DNA for the CDR3: TGCGCCAGCAGCTTGGTGGTTGGGGGGTTCCAAGAGACCCAGTACTTC. This encodes CASSLVVGGFQETQYF.

This chain uses TRBV6-5 with TRBJ2-7; 8 bases agree with TRBD1. J gave up 3 bases and V 8 bases, and 0 bases lay outside the gene matches. The CDR3 loop spans 11 amino acids. Germline loops: CDR1 MNHEY, CDR2 SVGAGI. CDR3 residues: CASGQGYEQYF. The CDR3 nucleotides read TGTGCCAGCGGACAGGGCTACGAGCAGTACTTC.

The chain recombines TRBV28 with TRBJ1-2; weak D call: TRBD1 (6 bases). The V gene's germline CDR1 is MDHEN and CDR2 SYDVKM. The CDR3 totals 13 residues. Deletions cut 6 bases from V and 2 bases from J, with 10 bases between. The CDR3 here is CASRPQGNYGYTF. For the CDR3, the DNA is TGTGCCAGCAGGCCTCAGGGGAACTATGGCTACACCTTC.

This clone is a singleton in its sample. The chain employs TRBV6-1 and TRBJ2-3; D may be TRBD2 (6 bases). Germline CDR1 is MNHNS and CDR2 is SASEGT. The CDR3 spans 16 residues. Trimming removed 2 bases at V and 0 bases at J, with 12 bases between. CDR3 protein: CASSERLVRSTDTQYF. The DNA of the CDR3 is TGTGCCAGCAGTGAAAGACTAGTCCGAAGCACAGATACGCAGTATTTT.

The chain couples TRBV30 to TRBJ2-1; 9 nucleotides match TRBD1. This CDR3 has 16 residues. From germline, CDR1 is GTSNPN and CDR2 SVGIG (reference sequence). V lost 3 bases to trimming and J lost 8 bases; unmatched junction nucleotides: 14. The CDR3 coding sequence is TGTGCCTGGAGAGGTTGGCGGGACAGGGAGTTTTATGAGCAGTTCTTC. It encodes CAWRGWRDREFYEQFF.

V is TRBV18 and J is TRBJ2-1, with 14 bases fitting TRBD2. Germline V gives CDR1 KGHSH, CDR2 LQKENI. Unmatched junction bases numbered 7, after V lost 0 bases and J lost 9 bases. The CDR3 length is 17 residues. The CDR3 nucleotides are TGTGCCAGCTCACCACCGCAGGGACTAGCGGGAGTCGGTGAGCAGTTCTTC. It yields the protein CASSPPQGLAGVGEQFF.

The chain combines TRBV29-1 with TRBJ2-7, with D perhaps matching TRBD1 (5 bases). The germline V gene has CDR1 SQVTM and CDR2 ANQGSEA. V was trimmed by 2 bases and J by 2 bases, leaving 10 bases between them. The CDR3 totals 13 residues. The CDR3 nucleotides read TGCAGCGTTGAAAGGGCAGGGACCTACGAGCAGTACTTC. This encodes CSVERAGTYEQYF.

The chain links TRBV19 to TRBJ1-1; D ambiguous. Germline lookup yields CDR1 LNHDA and CDR2 SQIVND (reference sequence). The V end was cut by 6 bases, the J end by 2 bases, with 7 bases between. The CDR3 is 12 amino acids. The CDR3 sequence is CASRWGNTEAFF. For the CDR3, the DNA is TGTGCCAGTAGATGGGGAAACACTGAAGCTTTCTTT.

This chain links TRBV10-3 with TRBJ2-1; D is unclear. The V gene's germline CDR1 is ENHRY and CDR2 SYGVKD. This CDR3 is built from 11 residues. Trimming pared 8 bases from V and 5 bases from J, leaving 7 bases between. DNA for the CDR3: TGTGCCATCGGGTTCAACAATGAGCAGTTCTTC. This encodes CAIGFNNEQFF.

The chain is built from TRBV6-1 and TRBJ2-7; D unclear. With 3 bases removed from V and 7 bases from J, the gap between germline ends came to 16 bases. Germline V gene sequence: CDR1 MNHNS, CDR2 SASEGT. CDR3 length: 14 residues. CDR3: CASSESLGLGEQYF. In DNA form, the CDR3 reads TGTGCCAGCAGTGAGTCTCTCGGTCTAGGGGAGCAGTACTTC.

V usage is TRBV19 and J usage is TRBJ2-7; D is uncertain. CDR1 LNHDA and CDR2 SQIVND come from the germline V gene (reference sequence). This CDR3 is built from 14 residues. The V end lost 2 bases, the J end lost 1 base, and 9 bases lay between the germline ends. The CDR3 DNA reads as TGTGCCAGTAGTATAACCAGGAGATCCTACGAGCAGTACTTC. Translating gives CASSITRRSYEQYF.

The V gene is TRBV19, the J gene TRBJ2-1; the match to TRBD2 covers 9 bases. This CDR3 comprises 16 residues. Germline V CDR1 and CDR2: LNHDA, SQIVND (reference sequence). Germline trimming cut 1 base from V and 4 bases from J; bases unmatched to any gene: 5. CDR3 sequence: CASSIVGGRVYNEQFF. CDR3 in DNA: TGTGCCAGTAGTATAGTCGGCGGGAGGGTATACAATGAGCAGTTCTTC.

The chain joins TRBV19 to TRBJ2-7; TRBD2 agrees at 14 bases. This CDR3 region has 15 residues. CDR1 LNHDA and CDR2 SQIVND come from the germline V gene (reference sequence). The CDR3 coding sequence is TGTGCCAGTAGCCAACCGGGACTAGCGGGAGCACACCCTTTCGTC. This sequence encodes CASSQPGLAGAHPFV.

V is TRBV7-8 and J is TRBJ2-1; no definite D call. CDR1 is SGHVS, CDR2 FQNEAQ, per germline. This CDR3 spans 15 amino acids. Trimming took 1 base from V and 2 from J, leaving 9 bases between them. The CDR3 reads CASSLEPNTYNEQFF. The CDR3 coding sequence is TGTGCCAGCAGCTTAGAACCTAACACCTACAATGAGCAGTTCTTC.

V and J are TRBV7-3 and TRBJ1-1; perhaps TRBD1 as D (6 bases). The germline CDR1 and CDR2 sequences are SGHTA and FQGTGA. The CDR3 has 14 amino acids. Trimming removed 5 bases at V and 3 bases at J, with 13 bases between. The CDR3 DNA reads TGTGCCAGCAGCCAACAGGGTGGGCACACTGAAGCTTTCTTT. It specifies CASSQQGGHTEAFF.

The chain carries TRBV6-5 and TRBJ2-5, with D possibly being TRBD2 (5 bases). The CDR3 spans 15 residues. Germline loops: CDR1 MNHEY, CDR2 SVGAGI. V lost 0 bases to trimming and J lost 6 bases, with 14 bases between them. The CDR3 DNA follows: TGTGCCAGCAGTTACTCGATCGGGTCGGGGAAGACCCAGTACTTC. It yields the protein CASSYSIGSGKTQYF.

The V gene is TRBV11-3, the J gene TRBJ2-7; D gene ambiguous. Trimming left V 7 bases short and J 0 bases short, with 10 bases between. The CDR3 consists of 13 residues. Germline V gene sequence: CDR1 SGHNT, CDR2 YENEEA. The CDR3 spells CASTIASSYEQYF. The CDR3 bases are TGTGCCAGCACCATAGCTTCCTCCTACGAGCAGTACTTC.